These 13 T cell receptor beta chains originate from one sample sequenced in a study of T cells in Graves' hyperthyroidism and ophthalmopathy. The investigators amplified TCR beta CDR3 regions from RNA transcripts. Primed by the HTBI set, a first-round RT-PCR was run on the TCR CDR3. TCRdb passed the multiplex PCR reads through MiXCR, listing each CDR3 protein once. Altogether about half a million distinct CDR3 sequences are present, around 21% being singletons, with the ten largest covering around 27%. Sequencing was done on a sample of blood. Receptors were obtained from a young man with Graves' hyperthyroidism.

The chain links TRBV11-2 to TRBJ1-1, with 10 bases matching TRBD1. After removal of 1 base from V and 3 bases from J, the junction contained 11 bases not matched to a gene. CDR1 and CDR2 from the germline V gene are SGHAT and FQNNGV. The CDR3 has 18 residues. The CDR3 region is CASSLGDRGHEEDTEAFF. As DNA, the CDR3 is TGTGCCAGCAGCTTAGGCGACAGGGGGCATGAAGAGGACACTGAAGCTTTCTTT. The whole variable domain, filled in from reference TRBV11-2 and TRBJ1-1, reads EAGVAQSPRYKIIEKRQSVAFWCNPISGHATLYWYQQILGQGPKLLIQFQNNGVVDDSQLPKDRFSAERLKGVDSTLKIQPAKLEDSAVYLCASSLGDRGHEEDTEAFFGQGTRLTVV.

This clonotype occurred many times. The rearrangement uses TRBV2 and TRBJ1-2; 9 bases are a match to TRBD1. This CDR3 is 13 amino acids long. Germline V lookup: CDR1 SNHLY, CDR2 FYNNEI. Trimming took 7 bases from V and 7 from J; bases not matched to a gene: 7. The CDR3 protein is CASTGDREPGYTF. DNA for the CDR3: TGTGCCAGCACCGGGGACAGGGAGCCTGGCTACACCTTC.

The chain's CDR3 is CATAMASGGATPYNEQFF. The CDR3 bases are TGTGCCACGGCCATGGCTAGCGGGGGGGCTACCCCCTACAATGAGCAGTTCTTC. The chain uses TRBV19 and TRBJ2-1; 12 bases fit TRBD2. CDR3 length: 18 amino acids. Trimming took 10 bases from V and 2 from J; bases not matched to a gene: 15. CDR1 is LNHDA and CDR2 is SQIVND in the germline V gene (reference sequence).

The table lists this clonotype with a few counts. The chain recombines TRBV19 with TRBJ1-5; 7 bases are a match to TRBD1. CDR3 length: 15 amino acids. In germline, CDR1 is LNHDA, CDR2 SQIVND (reference sequence). The ends lost 8 bases at V and 0 bases at J; junction bases unmatched: 7. CDR3 sequence reads: CASLQGLYSNQPQHF. The CDR3 region has the DNA TGTGCCAGTTTACAGGGGCTGTATAGCAATCAGCCCCAGCATTTT.

The genes are TRBV20-1 and TRBJ1-1; D gene unclear. The CDR3 covers 12 residues. The germline CDR1 and CDR2 sequences are DFQATT and SNEGSKA (reference sequence). V was cut by 3 bases and J by 6 bases, with 11 bases left in between. In nucleotides, the CDR3 is TGCAGTGCTAGCGCTGGGGATGCTGAAGCTTTCTTT. Encoded protein: CSASAGDAEAFF.

This clonotype was counted at least ten times. The CDR3 DNA sequence: TGTGCCAGCACCCTAAGTGGGGGGGCGGGAAACACTGAAGCTTTCTTT. Protein: CASTLSGGAGNTEAFF. The gene calls are TRBV28 and TRBJ1-1; weak D call: TRBD1 (6 bases). Between the trimmed V and J ends, which lost 7 bases and 2 bases, there was a span of 20 bases. From germline, CDR1 is MDHEN and CDR2 SYDVKM. The CDR3 extends over 16 amino acids.

The chain joins TRBV29-1 to TRBJ2-7, with TRBD1 matching 9 bases. Germline loops: CDR1 SQVTM, CDR2 ANQGSEA. With 4 bases clipped from V and 5 bases from J, the junction kept 9 bases outside the gene matches. CDR3 size: 14 residues. DNA of the CDR3: TGCAGCGTTGGCTCCGGGACAGGGCGCCACGAGCAGTACTTC. The encoded protein is CSVGSGTGRHEQYF.

This clonotype was counted many times. The chain uses TRBV28 and TRBJ1-3; maybe TRBD1 (5 bases). CDR1 and CDR2 (germline): MDHEN, SYDVKM. Between the trimmed V and J ends, which lost 5 bases and 0 bases, there was a span of 11 bases. This CDR3 contains 15 residues. In DNA, the CDR3 is TGTGCCAGCAGTCCCCAGACAGCCTCTGGAAACACCATATATTTT. This codes for CASSPQTASGNTIYF.

The chain joins TRBV13 to TRBJ2-7; 8 nucleotides match TRBD1. The length of the CDR3 is 15 residues. Trimming at V came to 5 bases and at J to 3 bases, leaving 9 bases not matched to a gene. Germline CDR1 PRHDT, CDR2 FYEKMQ (reference sequence). The CDR3 coding sequence is TGTGCCAGCAGCCCAAAAGGACAGGGTTTCTACGAGCAGTACTTC. Translated, it gives CASSPKGQGFYEQYF.

The V call is TRBV2, the J call TRBJ2-1; TRBD2 matches 10 bases. Trimming cost V 9 bases and J 3 bases; bases outside gene matches: 14. The V gene's germline CDR1 is SNHLY and CDR2 FYNNEI. The CDR3 consists of 17 residues. Here the CDR3 DNA reads TGTGCCAGTAGGCTAGCGGGGGTCGCGAAGGACTACAATGAGCAGTTCTTC. Encoded protein: CASRLAGVAKDYNEQFF.

The chain has TRBV7-3 and TRBJ1-1, with a tentative D call TRBD1 (6 bases). The CDR3 has 17 residues. V lost 1 base and J 0 bases, leaving 15 bases between the germline ends. Germline lookup yields CDR1 SGHTA and CDR2 FQGTGA. This CDR3 reads CASSLRGTGQLNTEAFF. In nucleotides, the CDR3 is TGTGCCAGCAGCTTAAGGGGTACAGGACAGTTGAACACTGAAGCTTTCTTT.

The V call is TRBV27, the J call TRBJ2-7; no definite D call. This CDR3 is 14 amino acids long. Germline CDR1 is MNHEY and CDR2 is SMNVEV (reference sequence). The V gene lost 5 bases and the J gene lost 0 bases, with 11 bases spanning the gap. For the CDR3, the DNA is TGTGCCAGCAGTCTAACCGAGAACTCCTACGAGCAGTACTTC. Translated: CASSLTENSYEQYF.

This clonotype was counted at least ten times. The CDR3 loop is CASSYHILSKGSYGYTF. The CDR3 DNA sequence: TGTGCCAGCAGTTACCATATATTATCAAAAGGGTCGTATGGCTACACCTTC. The chain couples TRBV6-7 to TRBJ1-2, with D uncertain. TRBV6-7 counts as an open reading frame of uncertain function. The CDR3 sequence is 17 residues long. V was trimmed by 2 bases and J by 5 bases, leaving 21 bases between them.